This TCR beta chain derives from a study of neurological immune-mediated disorders. Across the study: Of the approximately 34 patients with multiple sclerosis, some 31 had relapsing-remitting MS, whereas the remaining 3 had secondary progressive MS.

The cDNA came from 5'RACE with 10-nucleotide random UMIs. TCRdb re-derived calls from the 5' RACE reads in MiXCR, one entry per CDR3 protein. The sample has under 90,000 distinct CDR3 sequences; approximately 4% are singletons. The study's findings and limits: TCR clonal expansion peaked in HTLV-1-associated myelopathy patients and was lowest in multiple sclerosis patients.

This clonotype was seen at least ten times. Its antigen remains unknown. CDR3 length equals 14 residues. Per the germline V gene, CDR1 is SGHRS and CDR2 is YFSETQ. V was clipped by 3 bases and J by 4 bases, with 13 bases between them. The sequence came from a woman aged 45 to 65 with multiple sclerosis. The specimen sequenced was PBMCs. The chain uses TRBV5-1 and TRBJ1-2, with TRBD1 as a possible D gene (5 bases). In DNA form, the CDR3 reads TGCGCCAGCAGCTCTGGGGGGGTAGGCTATGGCTACACCTTC. It encodes CASSSGGVGYGYTF.